This T cell receptor (beta chain) appears in the sequencing data of a study of T cells after yellow fever vaccination (dated by TCRdb to about 2019). In terms of the full investigation: The SMART-Seq v4 Ultra Low Input RNA kit was used to prepare libraries from fractions with low cell numbers. To follow T-cell clones before and after primary and booster YFV17D yellow fever vaccination, bulk TCR alpha and beta repertoires were sequenced over time. Two healthy male donors, one aged 18 to 30 and one aged 30 to 40 years, made up the cohort. Bulk PBMC replicates and cell subsets were isolated from blood drawn at multiple timepoints before and after both primary and secondary immunization.

General findings and caveats noted by the study authors: Computational filtering was required because FACS-sorted repertoires could contain abundant contaminating clonotypes from the bulk population. The secondary T-cell response was found to be weaker but faster than the primary response, with a peak reached on day 5 rather than on day 15. Because only a couple of donors were included in the study, the extent to which the findings can be generalized is limited. A small fraction of clonotypes appeared in both the CD4 and CD8 compartments, likely as a result of convergent recombination. After the booster, most clones that had expanded after primary vaccination were detected again (around 96% of CD4 and 70% to 90% of CD8), suggesting broad maintenance of memory.

The treatment or condition label of this sample denotes: live attenuated yellow fever vaccine strain. At each blood-draw timepoint, two biological replicates of bulk PBMCs were obtained. A standard Ficoll-Paque protocol was used to isolate PBMCs from peripheral blood. TriZol was used to extract RNA from bulk PBMCs, CD4 and CD8 fractions, and dextramer-positive and dextramer-negative fractions. The CDR3 spans 14 residues, from the cysteine through the phenylalanine. The kept DNA is CDR3 alone, 42 bases in frame from the first base. At the junction V is shortened by 7 bases and J by 5 bases; bases outside the gene matches: 11. Based on the germline V gene (reference sequence), the CDR1 and CDR2 sequences are SGHNT and YYREEE. Synthesis of TCR cDNA relied on 5'RACE template switching, a step that introduced a universal primer site along with unique molecular identifiers. Priming for cDNA synthesis came from both the TCR alpha and TCR beta constant segments. Library amplification involved two PCR steps, and the second step added sample barcodes and sequencing adapters. Sequencing of libraries was done on Illumina HiSeq 2500 (2x100 bp) or NovaSeq (2x150 bp). Under the source paper's analysis protocol: MIGEC handled demultiplexing of reads and collapsing into UMI consensus sequences, while MiXCR performed V(D)J alignment. Vaccine-responding clonotypes were defined with edgeR using replicate PBMC samples, requiring FDR below 0.01 and a log2 fold change above 5 up to day 15. Each bulk clonotype received a CD4 or CD8 identity based on whether the sequenced CD4 or CD8 repertoire contained that clonotype at higher abundance. TCRdb ran its own pipeline on the public reads, namely fastp trimming at Q25 and MiXCR clone calling, and kept in-frame beta chains. Identical CDR3 protein sequences are pooled into one entry, listed with their most common genes and DNA. The V and J calls follow TCRdb's processing rather than the paper's. Recorded for this sample are 500,000 to 650,000 distinct CDR3 sequences; more than 9% of them occurred a single time. The ten top clones hold about 15% of the sample.

Only a few counts were recorded for this clonotype. The specificity of this receptor is unknown. The sample holds no much larger clone one base away, and base qualities are not on file. The sequencing here drew on PBMCs, taken on the day of the yellow fever booster vaccination. This receptor was obtained from a man younger than 45 who received the YFV17D yellow fever vaccine. The chain joins TRBV5-4 to TRBJ2-7; 8 nucleotides in the junction match TRBD2. The sequenced DNA: TGTGCCAGCGGCGGGACTAGTCAGGGAAACGAGCAGTACTTC. Its protein product is CASGGTSQGNEQYF.